This T cell receptor beta chain was captured in a study of molecular identifiers for immune sequencing clone quantification. Trimming took off 2 bases at V and 5 bases at J, with 15 bases between the two ends. The CDR3 is 15 amino acids. One entry per CDR3 protein results from TCRdb running MiXCR on the PCR reads. This sample has 65,000 or so distinct CDR3 sequences, with about a fifth found just once. Study-level findings and limits: The study found clones above 20 RNA copies held over 99% of effector molecules and under 1% in naive cells. Should identical TCR molecules share a barcode, the sizes of highly expanded clones could be underestimated.

Sorted inputs of roughly 17,000 to 1,100,000 cells, with 10%, 30% or 50% RNA, yielded naive CD8 libraries. This clonotype showed up just once. Its matching antigen is unknown. This CDR3 fails to terminate in the conserved phenylalanine or tryptophan, so it likely reflects a read error. Sequenced: naive CD8+ T cells from blood, with Jurkat cell RNA spiked in. The sample's subset: FACS-sorted CD8+CD4-CCR7+CD45RA+ naive T cells. The chain couples TRBV12-3 or TRBV12-4 to TRBJ2-5; D possibly uses TRBD1 or TRBD2 (6 bases each). This TCR was recovered from a human donor in good health. Some libraries in this study had Jurkat cell RNA spiked in. CDR3 DNA: TGTGCCAGCAGTTTATTGTGGGGGGCGGCGGAGACCCAGTACCTC. Translating it yields CASSLLWGAAETQYL.